This TCR beta chain is drawn from a study of T cells in Graves' hyperthyroidism and ophthalmopathy (dated by TCRdb to between 2018 and 2021). Study-level background: Peripheral blood samples were taken at the time of initial diagnosis, prior to any treatment. To identify distinguishing TCR V-J signatures, a discovery cohort of 100 or so patients was used, comprising 43 with Graves' ophthalmopathy and approximately 58 with stable Graves' hyperthyroidism. Whether ophthalmopathy could be predicted prospectively was tested in an independent validation cohort made up of 18 to 20 hyperthyroidism patients plus 17 patients who later progressed to ophthalmopathy. For training and testing, the roughly 93 patients in the discovery cohort were randomly divided in a 7:3 ratio. Thyroid tissue and blood T-cell repertoires from six Graves' hyperthyroidism patients were also compared in the study. After blood sampling, hyperthyroidism patients were treated with methimazole at a starting dose of 30 mg daily, and ophthalmopathy patients were treated with high-dose intravenous methylprednisolone. TCR Vbeta CDR3 sequencing of roughly 140 peripheral blood samples (over 40 ophthalmopathy, 70 to 85 hyperthyroidism and roughly 17 progressor patients) is reported in the paper. The study at large found these results: No statistical method was used to set the sample size in advance, and investigators knew the group allocation. In validation, the model predicted progression to ophthalmopathy a median of 6.5 months before onset, with over 55% sensitivity and 72.22% specificity. Most expanded thyroid clonotypes (frequency above 0.001) were also found in blood, which suggests that blood repertoires may mirror thyroid immune responses. A 13 V-J signature model separated ophthalmopathy from stable hyperthyroidism, with about 90% sensitivity and just under 84% specificity in cross-validation and 80%/75% in testing.

This clonotype was recorded at least ten times. Its antigen is not yet known. No quality values exist for individual bases; no much larger clone is one base distant. Cut back by 5 bases and 2 bases, the V and J ends lie 13 bases apart. CDR1 and CDR2, looked up from the germline V gene (reference sequence), are LNHDA and SQIVND. Spanning cysteine to phenylalanine, the CDR3 consists of 15 amino acids. Only the CDR3 region is kept as DNA, spanning 45 bases read in frame from base 1. Ophthalmopathy patients had moderately to severely active disease, with a Clinical Activity Score of 3 or more, a NOSPECS grade of 4 or more, and a disease duration of less than 3 months. The study excluded patients with uncontrolled infections, other autoimmune diseases, pregnancy or lactation. Diagnoses relied on clinical symptoms, serum thyroxine and TRAb, thyroid ultrasound and orbital computed tomography. PBMCs were isolated from roughly 10 ml of fresh peripheral blood by Ficoll-Paque density gradient centrifugation. Trizol reagent was used to extract total RNA, and RNA quality was then checked on an Agilent 2100 Bioanalyzer.

The TCR beta CDR3 regions were amplified from RNA transcripts. The TCR CDR3 was subjected to a first round of RT-PCR using the HTBI primer set and the Qiagen OneStep RT-PCR kit. Libraries were constructed in a second round of multiplex PCR, after which size selection and purification were performed. Paired-end sequencing of the libraries was performed with 100 bp reads on an Illumina HiSeq2000. The source study handled its data this way. SOAPnuke was used to process the raw data, throwing out any read that contained adapters or uncalled bases, had a mean Phred below 15, or lacked an exact constant-primer or identifier match. High-quality paired reads were merged with COPE v1.2.5, and unique nucleotide sequences were defined as clonotypes. MiTCR v1.1 was used to align the clonotypes against IMGT TRBV, TRBD and TRBJ reference segments. The analysis was restricted to V-J combinations with a frequency above 0.0001, which together covered 99% to 99.2% of the repertoires. The TCS score was defined as the ratio of F50 (clonal expansion) to E x V (chaos), calculated using BLOSUM62-based TCRdist between CDR3 peptides within each V-J. Welch's t-statistics and random forest reduced fewer than 600 V-J features to fewer than 15, which were used in a naive Bayes classifier (R e1071). The raw public data were reprocessed by TCRdb itself: fastp quality trimming at Q25, MiXCR clonotype calling, in-frame beta chains only. Rows merge per CDR3 protein into single entries with the most common DNA and genes. In this record, the V and J calls reflect TCRdb's handling and not the investigators' own analysis. Across this sample there are 240,000 or so distinct CDR3 sequences, with around 15% seen only once. Clones ranked in the top ten supply around 30% of the sample.

The specimen sequenced was blood. This sequence uses TRBV19 and TRBJ1-5; 5 matching bases give a weak D call of TRBD1. The sequence was obtained from a woman between 18 and 30 years old with Graves' ophthalmopathy. The bases read TGTGCCAGTAGTGGAGGGGAGAGTGGCAATCAGCCCCAGCATTTT. Its protein reads: CASSGGESGNQPQHF.